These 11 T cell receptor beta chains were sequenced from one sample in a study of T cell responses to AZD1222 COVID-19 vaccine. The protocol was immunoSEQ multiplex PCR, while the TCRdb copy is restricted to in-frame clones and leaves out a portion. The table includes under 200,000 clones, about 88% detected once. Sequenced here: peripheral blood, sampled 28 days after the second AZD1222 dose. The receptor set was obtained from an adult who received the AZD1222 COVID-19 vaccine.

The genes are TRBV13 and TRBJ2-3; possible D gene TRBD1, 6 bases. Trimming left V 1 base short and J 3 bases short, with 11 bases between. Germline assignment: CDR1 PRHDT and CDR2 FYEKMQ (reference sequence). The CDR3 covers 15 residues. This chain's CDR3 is CASSLVPTGTDTQYF. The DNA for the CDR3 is TGTGCCAGCAGCTTAGTCCCGACAGGTACAGATACGCAGTATTTT.

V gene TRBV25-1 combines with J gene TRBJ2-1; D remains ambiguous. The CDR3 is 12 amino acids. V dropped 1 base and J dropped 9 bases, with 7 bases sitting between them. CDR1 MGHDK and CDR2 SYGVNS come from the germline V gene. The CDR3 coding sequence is TGTGCCAGCAGTGAATTTCCTAGTGAGCAGTTCTTC. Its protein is CASSEFPSEQFF.

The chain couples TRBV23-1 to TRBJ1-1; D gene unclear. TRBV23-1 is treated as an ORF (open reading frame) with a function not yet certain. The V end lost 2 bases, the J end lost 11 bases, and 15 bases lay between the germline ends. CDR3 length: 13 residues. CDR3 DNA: TGCGCCAGCAGTCAACCCAGGACGGTAAGGGCTTTCTTT. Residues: CASSQPRTVRAFF.

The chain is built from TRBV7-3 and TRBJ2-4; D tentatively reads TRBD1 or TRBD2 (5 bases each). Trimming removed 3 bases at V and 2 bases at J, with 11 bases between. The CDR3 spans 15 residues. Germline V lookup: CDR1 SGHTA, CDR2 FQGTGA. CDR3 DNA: TGTGCCAGCAGCTTCGCTCCGGGACCCAAAAACATTCAGTACTTC. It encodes CASSFAPGPKNIQYF.

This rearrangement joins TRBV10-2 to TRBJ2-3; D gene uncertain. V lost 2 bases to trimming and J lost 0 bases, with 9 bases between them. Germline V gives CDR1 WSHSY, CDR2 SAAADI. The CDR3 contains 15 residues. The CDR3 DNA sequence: TGCGCCAGCAGTGAGCGATTTGGGAGCACAGATACGCAGTATTTT. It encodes CASSERFGSTDTQYF.

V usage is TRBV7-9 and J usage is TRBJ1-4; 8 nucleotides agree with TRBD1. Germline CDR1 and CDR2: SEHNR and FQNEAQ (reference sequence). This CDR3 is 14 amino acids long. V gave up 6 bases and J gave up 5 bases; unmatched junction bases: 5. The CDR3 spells CASRRTGSNEKLFF. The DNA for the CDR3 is TGTGCCAGCAGAAGGACAGGGAGCAATGAAAAACTGTTTTTT.

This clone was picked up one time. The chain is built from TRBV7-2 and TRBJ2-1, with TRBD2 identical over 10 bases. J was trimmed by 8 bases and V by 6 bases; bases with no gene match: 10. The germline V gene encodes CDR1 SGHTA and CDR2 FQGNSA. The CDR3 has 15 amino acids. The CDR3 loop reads CASRPTAGGPYEQFF. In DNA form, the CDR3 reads TGTGCCAGCAGGCCTACAGCGGGAGGGCCGTATGAGCAGTTCTTC.

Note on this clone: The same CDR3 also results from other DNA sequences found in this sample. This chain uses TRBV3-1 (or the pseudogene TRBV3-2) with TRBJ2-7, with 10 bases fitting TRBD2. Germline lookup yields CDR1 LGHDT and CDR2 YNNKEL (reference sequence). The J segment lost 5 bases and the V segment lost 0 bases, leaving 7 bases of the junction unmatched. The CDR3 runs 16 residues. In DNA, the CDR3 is TGTGCCAGCAGCCAAGATGGCCTAGCGGGAGTACACGAGCAGTACTTC. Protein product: CASSQDGLAGVHEQYF.

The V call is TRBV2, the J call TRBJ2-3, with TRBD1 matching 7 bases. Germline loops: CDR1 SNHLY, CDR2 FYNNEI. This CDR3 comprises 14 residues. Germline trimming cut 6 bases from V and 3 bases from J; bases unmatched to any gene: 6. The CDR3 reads CASSNRGGTDTQYF. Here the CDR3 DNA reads TGTGCCAGCAGCAACAGGGGTGGGACAGATACGCAGTATTTT.

DNA of the CDR3: TGTGCCAGCAGTTTACTCCGGGACAGTATAAACTACACCTTC. This sequence encodes CASSLLRDSINYTF. The chain is built from TRBV3-1 (or the pseudogene TRBV3-2) and TRBJ1-2, with 7 nucleotides matching TRBD1. CDR1 is LGHDT and CDR2 is YNNKEL in the germline V gene (reference sequence). The CDR3 is made up of 14 amino acids. J was trimmed by 10 bases and V by 6 bases; bases with no gene match: 14.

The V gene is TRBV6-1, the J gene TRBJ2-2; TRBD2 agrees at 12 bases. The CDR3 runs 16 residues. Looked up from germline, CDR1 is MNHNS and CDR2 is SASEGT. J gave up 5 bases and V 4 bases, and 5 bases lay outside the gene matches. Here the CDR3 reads CASSATSGSWTGELFF. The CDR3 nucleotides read TGTGCCAGCAGTGCGACTAGCGGGAGTTGGACCGGGGAGCTGTTTTTT.